This T cell receptor (beta chain) was retrieved from a study of T cells in Graves' hyperthyroidism and ophthalmopathy. The V and J ends lost 3 bases and 7 bases, in that order; junction bases with no gene match: 8. The CDR3 is made up of 14 amino acids. Germline V gene lookup returns CDR1 DFQATT and CDR2 SNEGSKA (reference sequence). What was amplified from RNA transcripts were TCR beta CDR3 regions. Initially, a first-round RT-PCR of the TCR CDR3 employed the HTBI primer set. One entry per CDR3 protein, called by TCRdb with MiXCR from the multiplex PCR reads. The data show under 400,000 distinct CDR3 sequences, 16% seen once. This clonotype was seen a few times. Its antigen is still unknown. Fresh 10 ml peripheral blood yielded PBMCs. Overall study findings and caveats: Most clonotypes expanded in thyroid above 0.001 were likewise present in blood.

The TCR originated in a man younger than 45 with Graves' hyperthyroidism. Sequencing input: blood. V gene TRBV20-1 combines with J gene TRBJ2-5, with 10 bases lining up with TRBD2. The CDR3 spells CSARGPSGSGTQYF. DNA of the CDR3: TGCAGTGCTAGGGGGCCTAGCGGGAGCGGGACCCAGTACTTC.